These T cell receptor beta chains were read from a single sample in a study of T-cell reconstitution after alpha-beta-depleted transplantation in children. TCRdb reanalysed the PCR reads using MiXCR and keeps one entry per CDR3 protein. The sample yields a few hundred thousand distinct CDR3 sequences, roughly 18% seen once. The material was PBMCs from the stem cell graft donor, obtained from the stem cell graft. Receptors were obtained from a human donor who donated a stem cell graft to a child with acute lymphoblastic leukemia. The CDR3 runs from the conserved cysteine through the conserved F or W. The D gene is left open where the match is weak.

D gene: NA; V gene: TRBV7-9; CDR3 protein: CASSPPVLGGTQYF
D gene: TRBD2; V gene: TRBV10-3; CDR3 protein: CATGTSGRLEQFF
D gene: TRBD2; V gene: TRBV18; CDR3 protein: CASSPSPSGGSYEQYF
D gene: TRBD2; V gene: TRBV4-1; CDR3 protein: CASSQVAGADTGELFF
D gene: NA; V gene: TRBV5-1; CDR3 protein: CASSLLYKPRGYTQYF
D gene: NA; V gene: TRBV3-1; CDR3 protein: CASRVRSGTGNNEQFF
D gene: NA; V gene: TRBV20-1; CDR3 protein: CSAPLVGANGYTF
D gene: NA; V gene: TRBV7-3; CDR3 protein: CASSGATGISYNSPLHF
D gene: TRBD1; V gene: TRBV20-1; CDR3 protein: CSALGFRGQGLTEAFF
D gene: NA; V gene: TRBV7-3; CDR3 protein: CASSPEGGAGDTQYF
D gene: TRBD2; V gene: TRBV6-1; CDR3 protein: CATIGGANYEQYF
D gene: TRBD1; V gene: TRBV7-8; CDR3 protein: CASSLGGGGDRGHEQYF
D gene: NA; V gene: TRBV24-1; CDR3 protein: CATPRGIPGELFF
D gene: TRBD1; V gene: TRBV9; CDR3 protein: CASSVLRQGNTEAFF
D gene: NA; V gene: TRBV6-1; CDR3 protein: CASSPRGGEGGYTF
D gene: NA; V gene: TRBV6-5; CDR3 protein: CASSYRGLGRTADTEAFF
D gene: TRBD2; V gene: TRBV27; CDR3 protein: CASSSRLGLAGSGSHEQYF
D gene: TRBD2; V gene: TRBV16; CDR3 protein: CASSQLGLAVSSTDTQYF
D gene: NA; V gene: TRBV3-1; CDR3 protein: CATSKRASSYNEQFF
D gene: NA; V gene: TRBV6-1; CDR3 protein: CASSAGHTYEQYF
D gene: TRBD2; V gene: TRBV12-3/TRBV12-4; CDR3 protein: CASSITGTMSTDTQYF
D gene: TRBD1; V gene: TRBV4-1; CDR3 protein: CASSQAWDRDIQETQYF
D gene: NA; V gene: TRBV19; CDR3 protein: CASRGPPDYNEQFF
D gene: TRBD2; V gene: TRBV5-1; CDR3 protein: CASKLAAYNEQFF
D gene: TRBD2; V gene: TRBV5-6; CDR3 protein: CASSLNPGLAAGLKETQYF
D gene: TRBD1; V gene: TRBV5-1; CDR3 protein: CASSIRQGVYEKLFF
D gene: NA; V gene: TRBV6-5; CDR3 protein: CASSSPTAANYGYTF
D gene: NA; V gene: TRBV5-1; CDR3 protein: CASSWDTNSGNTIYF
D gene: NA; V gene: TRBV6-5; CDR3 protein: CASRYHRGELFF
D gene: NA; V gene: TRBV19; CDR3 protein: CASSSLIRLTGNTIYF
D gene: NA; V gene: TRBV20-1; CDR3 protein: CSAFEDSRFGTEAFF
D gene: NA; V gene: TRBV20-1; CDR3 protein: CSARDRAPGEQYF
D gene: NA; V gene: TRBV27; CDR3 protein: CASSLDGTHSYNEQFF
D gene: NA; V gene: TRBV7-9; CDR3 protein: CASSSTTPNAYEQYF
D gene: TRBD1; V gene: TRBV5-1; CDR3 protein: CASSLADRVSEQYF
D gene: NA; V gene: TRBV27; CDR3 protein: CARGGREKQFF
D gene: TRBD1; V gene: TRBV12-3/TRBV12-4; CDR3 protein: CASRRTGDSSGNTIYF
D gene: NA; V gene: TRBV12-3/TRBV12-4; CDR3 protein: CASSFLLDSGEQFF
D gene: TRBD2; V gene: TRBV11-2; CDR3 protein: CASSLGFKTFGLAGVSSYNEQFF
D gene: TRBD2; V gene: TRBV29-1; CDR3 protein: CSVDKTSGRAAAGELFF
D gene: NA; V gene: TRBV2; CDR3 protein: CASNPAQEDTQYF
D gene: NA; V gene: TRBV5-1; CDR3 protein: CASSLEGANTGELFF
D gene: TRBD2; V gene: TRBV6-5; CDR3 protein: CASSYWTVGGSYEQYF
D gene: NA; V gene: TRBV27; CDR3 protein: CASSPRDGRQPQHF
D gene: NA; V gene: TRBV13; CDR3 protein: CASSLYSGSAEAFF
D gene: NA; V gene: TRBV9; CDR3 protein: CASSVGGLADYTGELFF
D gene: NA; V gene: TRBV6-1; CDR3 protein: CASSPTVVGPSDTQYF